These T cell receptor beta chains were read from a single sample in a study of blood T cell repertoires in COVID-19. Method: immunoSEQ multiplex PCR; TCRdb's copy keeps in-frame clones and lacks some. The data contain about 200,000 clones, about four fifths of them singletons. Sequences were obtained from peripheral blood. These receptors all come from an elderly woman with acute or convalescent COVID-19. Both conserved end residues are part of each CDR3. Each record gives: J gene, V gene, clone size, D gene, CDR3 protein, CDR3 DNA. D genes are given only for firm matches. Part of the rows lack a size; the others show once, few, many or a class for expanded clones.

TRBJ2-1 | TRBV19 | - | TRBD1 | CASSILRQGSRSEQFF | TGTGCCAGTAGTATTCTCAGACAGGGTAGTCGGTCTGAACAGTTCTTC
TRBJ2-1 | TRBV5-1 | - | TRBD2 | CASSSGGLAGVNEQFF | TGCGCCAGCAGCTCCGGAGGACTAGCGGGAGTCAATGAGCAGTTCTTC
TRBJ2-7 | TRBV7-2 | - | - | CASSSVAVLFYEQYF | TGTGCCAGCAGCTCGGTGGCGGTTCTTTTCTACGAGCAGTACTTC
TRBJ2-3 | TRBV5-1 | - | - | CASSFQSAEKDTQYF | TGCGCCAGCAGCTTCCAGTCCGCCGAAAAAGATACGCAGTATTTT
TRBJ2-3 | TRBV18 | - | - | CASSPPGGADTQYF | TGTGCCAGCTCACCACCGGGCGGGGCAGATACGCAGTATTTT
TRBJ1-1 | TRBV7-8 | - | - | CASSEGGNTEAFF | TGTGCCAGCAGCGAGGGAGGTAACACTGAAGCTTTCTTT
TRBJ1-2 | TRBV5-6 | - | TRBD1 | CASSWTGTGENYGYTF | TGTGCCAGCAGCTGGACCGGGACAGGGGAAAACTATGGCTACACCTTC
TRBJ2-1 | TRBV6-1 | - | TRBD1 | CASSEYRGIYNEQFF | TGTGCCAGCAGTGAGTACAGGGGGATTTACAATGAGCAGTTCTTC
TRBJ2-7 | TRBV5-4 | - | TRBD2 | CASSFGGGDFYEQYF | TGTGCCAGCAGCTTTGGCGGGGGGGATTTCTACGAGCAGTACTTC
TRBJ1-5 | TRBV27 | - | - | CASRGGSSNQPQHF | TGTGCCAGCAGGGGGGGGAGTTCCAATCAGCCCCAGCATTTT
TRBJ1-6 | TRBV6-5 | - | - | CASSLDSYNSPLHF | TGTGCCAGCAGCCTCGACAGCTATAATTCACCCCTCCACTTT
TRBJ1-6 | TRBV10-3 | once | - | CAISESGGSGPLHF | TGTGCCATCAGTGAGTCAGGTGGGTCGGGACCCCTCCACTTT
TRBJ2-7 | TRBV7-6 | once | - | CASSLVGAGAGEQYF | TGTGCCAGCAGCTTAGTGGGGGCGGGAGCGGGCGAGCAGTACTTC
TRBJ1-1 | TRBV19 | - | - | CASSILRGSTEAFF | TGTGCCAGTAGTATATTAAGGGGGTCCACTGAAGCTTTCTTT
TRBJ1-1 | TRBV19 | - | - | CASSTPGSLKNTEAFF | TGTGCCAGTAGTACCCCGGGATCCCTAAAAAACACTGAAGCTTTCTTT
TRBJ2-1 | TRBV27 | - | TRBD2 | CASSLPSLAGDYNEQFF | TGTGCCAGCAGCTTACCCTCCTTAGCGGGGGACTACAATGAGCAGTTCTTC
TRBJ2-1 | TRBV9 | - | - | CASSPRLNEQFF | TGTGCCAGCAGCCCTCGTCTGAATGAGCAGTTCTTC
TRBJ2-7 | TRBV18 | - | TRBD2 | CASSPLAGGREQYF | TGTGCCAGCTCACCTCTAGCGGGGGGGCGCGAGCAGTACTTC
TRBJ1-1 | TRBV27 | - | - | CASSSSAGGTEAFF | TGTGCCAGCAGTTCCTCGGCCGGGGGCACTGAAGCTTTCTTT
TRBJ1-5 | TRBV5-5 | - | TRBD1 | CASSERQGNSNQPQHF | TGTGCCAGCAGCGAAAGACAGGGGAATAGCAATCAGCCCCAGCATTTT
TRBJ2-7 | TRBV6-1 | - | - | CASSELGQGPYEQYF | TGTGCCAGCAGTGAATTGGGTCAGGGTCCCTACGAGCAGTACTTC
TRBJ2-7 | TRBV19 | - | TRBD1 | CASSIYRDSSYEQYF | TGTGCCAGTAGTATTTACCGGGACAGTTCCTACGAGCAGTACTTC
TRBJ2-5 | TRBV30 | few | TRBD2 | CAWSGLAGGETQYF | TGTGCCTGGAGTGGACTAGCGGGGGGCGAGACCCAGTACTTC
TRBJ2-3 | TRBV5-1 | few | TRBD1 | CASSTGQSTDTQYF | TGCGCCAGCAGCACGGGACAGAGCACAGATACGCAGTATTTT
TRBJ1-1 | TRBV6-5 | - | - | CASSWVQGNTEAFF | TGTGCCAGCAGTTGGGTACAGGGTAACACTGAAGCTTTCTTT
TRBJ1-2 | TRBV28 | - | TRBD1 | CASSLTQGQVGYGYTF | TGTGCCAGCAGCCTAACCCAGGGACAGGTCGGCTATGGCTACACCTTC
TRBJ2-1 | TRBV7-2 | - | TRBD2 | CASSFSGNNEQFF | TGTGCCAGCAGCTTTAGCGGGAACAATGAGCAGTTCTTC
TRBJ2-7 | TRBV9 | - | - | CASSVDGGGANSYEQYF | TGTGCCAGCAGCGTAGACGGTGGGGGGGCCAACTCCTACGAGCAGTACTTC
TRBJ1-4 | TRBV24-1 | - | - | CATSDIRGVYEKLFF | TGTGCCACCAGTGATATCAGGGGAGTTTATGAAAAACTGTTTTTT
TRBJ1-1 | TRBV5-1 | - | - | CASSLDLERNTEAFF | TGCGCCAGCAGCTTGGATTTGGAGAGGAACACTGAAGCTTTCTTT
TRBJ1-5 | TRBV3-1/TRBV3-2 | - | TRBD1 | CASSQVDRQGGLNQPQHF | TGTGCCAGCAGCCAAGTGGATCGACAGGGGGGGCTGAATCAGCCCCAGCATTTT
TRBJ1-2 | TRBV5-1 | once | TRBD1 | CASSRRQGPNEGGYTF | TGCGCCAGCAGCCGACGACAGGGCCCCAATGAAGGAGGCTACACCTTC